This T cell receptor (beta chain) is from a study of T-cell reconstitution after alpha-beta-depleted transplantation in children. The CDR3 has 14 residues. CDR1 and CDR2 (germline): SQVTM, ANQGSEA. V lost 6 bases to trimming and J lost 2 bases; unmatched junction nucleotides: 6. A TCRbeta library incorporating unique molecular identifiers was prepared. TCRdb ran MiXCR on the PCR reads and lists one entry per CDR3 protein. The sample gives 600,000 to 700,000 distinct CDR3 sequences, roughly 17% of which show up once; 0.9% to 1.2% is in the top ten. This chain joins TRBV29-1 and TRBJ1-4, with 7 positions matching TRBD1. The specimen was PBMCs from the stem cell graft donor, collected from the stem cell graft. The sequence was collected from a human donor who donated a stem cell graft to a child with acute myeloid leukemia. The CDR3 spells CSVADRATNEKLFF. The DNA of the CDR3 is TGCAGCGTGGCCGACAGGGCCACTAATGAAAAACTGTTTTTT.